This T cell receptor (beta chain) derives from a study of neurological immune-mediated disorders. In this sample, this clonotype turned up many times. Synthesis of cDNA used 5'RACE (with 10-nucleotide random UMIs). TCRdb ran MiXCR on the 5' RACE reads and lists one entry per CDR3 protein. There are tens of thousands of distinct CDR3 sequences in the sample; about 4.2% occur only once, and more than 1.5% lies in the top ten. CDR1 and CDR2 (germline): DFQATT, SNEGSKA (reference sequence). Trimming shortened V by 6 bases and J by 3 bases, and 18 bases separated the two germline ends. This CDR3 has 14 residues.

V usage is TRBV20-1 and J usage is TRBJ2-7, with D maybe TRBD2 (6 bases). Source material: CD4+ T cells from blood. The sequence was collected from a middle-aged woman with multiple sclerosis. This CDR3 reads CSASEGWGLYEQYF. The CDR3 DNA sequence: TGCAGTGCCAGCGAGGGATGGGGACTCTACGAGCAGTACTTC.